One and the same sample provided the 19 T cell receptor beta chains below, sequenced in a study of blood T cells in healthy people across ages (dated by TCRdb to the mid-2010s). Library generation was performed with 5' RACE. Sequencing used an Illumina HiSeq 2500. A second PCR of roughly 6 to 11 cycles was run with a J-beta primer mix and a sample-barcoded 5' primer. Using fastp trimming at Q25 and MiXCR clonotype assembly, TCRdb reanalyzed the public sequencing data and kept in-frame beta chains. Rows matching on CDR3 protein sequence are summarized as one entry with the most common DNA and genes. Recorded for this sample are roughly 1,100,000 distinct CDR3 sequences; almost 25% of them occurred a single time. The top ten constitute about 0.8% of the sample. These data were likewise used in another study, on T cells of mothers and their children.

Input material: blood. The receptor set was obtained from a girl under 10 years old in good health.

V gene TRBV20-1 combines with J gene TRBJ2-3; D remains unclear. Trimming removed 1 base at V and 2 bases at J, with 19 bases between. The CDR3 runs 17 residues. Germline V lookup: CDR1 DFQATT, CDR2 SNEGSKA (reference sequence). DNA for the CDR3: TGCAGTGCTAGAGCTGGTTTGGCAGCAACGGTCACAGATACGCAGTATTTT. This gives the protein CSARAGLAATVTDTQYF.

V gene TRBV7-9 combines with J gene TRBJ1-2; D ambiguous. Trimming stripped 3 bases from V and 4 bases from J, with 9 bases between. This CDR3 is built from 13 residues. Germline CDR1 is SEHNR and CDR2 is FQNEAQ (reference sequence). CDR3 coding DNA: TGTGCCAGCAGCTTTTCGACGGCCTATGGCTACACCTTC. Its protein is CASSFSTAYGYTF.

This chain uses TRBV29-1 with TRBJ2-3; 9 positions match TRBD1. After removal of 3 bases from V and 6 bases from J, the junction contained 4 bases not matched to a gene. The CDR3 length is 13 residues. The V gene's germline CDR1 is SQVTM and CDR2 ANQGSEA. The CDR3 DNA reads TGCAGCGTTGATGGACAGGGGCCCGATACGCAGTATTTT. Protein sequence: CSVDGQGPDTQYF.

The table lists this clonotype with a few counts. The CDR3 DNA is TGTGCCAGCAGCCAAGATCTAAGGAGGGGCGGGTTCAATGGCTACACCTTC. Its translation: CASSQDLRRGGFNGYTF. V gene TRBV14 combines with J gene TRBJ1-2; TRBD1 is a possible D gene (5 bases). Trimming left V 0 bases short and J 6 bases short, with 20 bases between. This CDR3 region has 17 residues. The V gene's germline CDR1 is SGHDN and CDR2 FVKESK. Full variable domain (outside the CDR3, taken from reference TRBV14 and TRBJ1-2): EAGVTQFPSHSVIEKGQTVTLRCDPISGHDNLYWYRRVMGKEIKFLLHFVKESKQDESGMPNNRFLAERTGGTYSTLKVQPAELEDSGVYFCASSQDLRRGGFNGYTFGSGTRLTVV.

For the CDR3, the DNA is TGTGCCACCAGGGACAGGGAGAAGCAGTTCTTC. This codes for CATRDREKQFF. The rearrangement links TRBV24-1 to TRBJ2-1; TRBD1 agrees at 8 bases. Germline V gene sequence: CDR1 KGHDR, CDR2 SFDVKD. The CDR3 is 11 amino acids. V shed 7 bases and J 11 bases; nucleotides not matched to a gene: 3.

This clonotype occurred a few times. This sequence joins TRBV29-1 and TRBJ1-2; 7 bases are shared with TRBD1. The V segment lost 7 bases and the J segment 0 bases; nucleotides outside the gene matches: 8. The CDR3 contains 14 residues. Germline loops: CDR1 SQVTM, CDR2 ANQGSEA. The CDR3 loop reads CSASGQVANYGYTF. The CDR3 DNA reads TGCAGCGCCAGCGGACAGGTGGCTAACTATGGCTACACCTTC.

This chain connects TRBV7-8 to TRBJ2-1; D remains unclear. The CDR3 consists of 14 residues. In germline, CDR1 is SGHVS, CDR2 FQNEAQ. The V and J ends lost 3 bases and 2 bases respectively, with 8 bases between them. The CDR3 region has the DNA TGTGCCAGCAGCTTGATCGGACCCTACAATGAGCAGTTCTTC. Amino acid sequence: CASSLIGPYNEQFF.

The CDR3 is CASSQDPTGGQETQYF. Here the CDR3 DNA reads TGTGCCAGCAGCCAAGACCCCACAGGGGGCCAAGAGACCCAGTACTTC. The chain is built from TRBV4-2 and TRBJ2-5; 8 bases are a match to TRBD1. V was clipped by 0 bases and J by 1 base; unmatched bases: 4. This CDR3 is built from 16 residues. Per the germline V gene, CDR1 is LGHNA and CDR2 is YNFKEQ.

The CDR3 region has the DNA TGTGCCAGCAGTTACTCGATGTGGACAGCTGATCAGCCCCAGCATTTT. Translating it yields CASSYSMWTADQPQHF. The chain has TRBV6-2 or TRBV6-3 and TRBJ1-5, with D maybe TRBD1 (6 bases). The germline CDR1 and CDR2 sequences are MNHEY and SVGEGT. V was clipped by 0 bases and J by 5 bases, with 14 bases between them. CDR3 size: 16 residues.

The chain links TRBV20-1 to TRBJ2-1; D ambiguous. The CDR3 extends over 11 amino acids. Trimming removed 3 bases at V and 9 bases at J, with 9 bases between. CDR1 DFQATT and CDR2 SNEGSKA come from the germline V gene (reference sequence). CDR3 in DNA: TGCAGTGCTAGGAAACACGGTGAGCAGTTCTTC. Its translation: CSARKHGEQFF.

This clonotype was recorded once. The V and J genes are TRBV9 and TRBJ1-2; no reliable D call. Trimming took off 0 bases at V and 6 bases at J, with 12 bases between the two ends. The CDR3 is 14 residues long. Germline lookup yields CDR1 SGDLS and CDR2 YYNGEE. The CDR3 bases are TGTGCCAGCAGCGTAGAAGAAGAGGAGAATGGCTACACCTTC. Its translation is CASSVEEEENGYTF.

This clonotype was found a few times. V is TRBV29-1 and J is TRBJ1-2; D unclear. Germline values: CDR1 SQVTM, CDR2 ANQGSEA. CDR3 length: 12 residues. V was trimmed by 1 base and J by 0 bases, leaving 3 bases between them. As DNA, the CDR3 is TGCAGCGTTGAAGGCCCTAACTATGGCTACACCTTC. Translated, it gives CSVEGPNYGYTF.

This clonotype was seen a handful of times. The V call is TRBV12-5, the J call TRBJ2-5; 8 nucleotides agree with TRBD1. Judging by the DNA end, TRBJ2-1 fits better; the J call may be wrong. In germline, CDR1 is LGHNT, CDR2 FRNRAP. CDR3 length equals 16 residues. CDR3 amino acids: CASGSVRGQSVNEQFF. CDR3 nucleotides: TGTGCTAGTGGTTCAGTCAGGGGGCAGTCTGTCAATGAGCAGTTCTTC.

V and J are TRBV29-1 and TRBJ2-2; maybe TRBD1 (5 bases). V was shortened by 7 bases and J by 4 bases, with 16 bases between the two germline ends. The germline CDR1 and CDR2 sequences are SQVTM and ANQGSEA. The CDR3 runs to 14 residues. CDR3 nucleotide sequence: TGCAGCGCCCAACTCAGACAGCCCACCGGGGAGCTGTTTTTT. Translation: CSAQLRQPTGELFF.

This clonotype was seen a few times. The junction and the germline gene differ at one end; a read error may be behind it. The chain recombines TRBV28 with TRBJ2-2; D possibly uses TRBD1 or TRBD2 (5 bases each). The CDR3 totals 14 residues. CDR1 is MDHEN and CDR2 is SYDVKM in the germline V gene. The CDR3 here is CASSSLGGTGEPFF. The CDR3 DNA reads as TGTGCCAGCAGTTCCCTTGGGGGTACCGGGGAGCCGTTTTTT.

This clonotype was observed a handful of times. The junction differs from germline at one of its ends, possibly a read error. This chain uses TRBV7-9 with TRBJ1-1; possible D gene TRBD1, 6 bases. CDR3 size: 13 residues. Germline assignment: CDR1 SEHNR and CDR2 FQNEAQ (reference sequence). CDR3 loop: CASSGRGDTEAFF. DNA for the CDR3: TGCGCCAGCAGCGGTAGGGGGGACACTGAAGCTTTCTTT.

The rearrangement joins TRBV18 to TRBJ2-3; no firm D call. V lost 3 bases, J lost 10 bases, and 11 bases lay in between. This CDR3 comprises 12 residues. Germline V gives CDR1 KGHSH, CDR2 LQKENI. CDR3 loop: CASSPRRFAQYF. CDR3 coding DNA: TGTGCCAGCTCACCCCGCAGGTTCGCGCAGTATTTT.

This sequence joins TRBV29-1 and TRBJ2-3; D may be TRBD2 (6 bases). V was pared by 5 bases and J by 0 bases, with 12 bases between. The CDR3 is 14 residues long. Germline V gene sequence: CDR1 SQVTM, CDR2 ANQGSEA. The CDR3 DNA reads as TGCAGCGTTTGGCGTCGGGAGAGCACAGATACGCAGTATTTT. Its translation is CSVWRRESTDTQYF.

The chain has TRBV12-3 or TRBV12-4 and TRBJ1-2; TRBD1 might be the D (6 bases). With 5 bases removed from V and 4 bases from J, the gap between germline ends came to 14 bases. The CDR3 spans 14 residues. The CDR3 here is CASSTGTKTYGYTF. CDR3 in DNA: TGTGCCAGCAGTACCGGGACAAAAACCTATGGCTACACCTTC.